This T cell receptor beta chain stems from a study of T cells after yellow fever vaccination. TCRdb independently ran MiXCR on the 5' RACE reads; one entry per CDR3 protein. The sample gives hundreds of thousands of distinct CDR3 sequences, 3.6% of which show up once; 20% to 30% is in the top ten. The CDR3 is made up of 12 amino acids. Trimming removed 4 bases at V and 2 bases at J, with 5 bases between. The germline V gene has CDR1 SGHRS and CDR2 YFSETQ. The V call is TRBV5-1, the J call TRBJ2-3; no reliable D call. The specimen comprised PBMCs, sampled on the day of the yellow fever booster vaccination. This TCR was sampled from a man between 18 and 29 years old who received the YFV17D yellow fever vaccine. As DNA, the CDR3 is TGCGCCAGCAGCGCCTACACAGATACGCAGTATTTT. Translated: CASSAYTDTQYF.